Presented here are 18 T cell receptor beta chains from one specimen sequenced in a study of T cells in Graves' hyperthyroidism and ophthalmopathy (dated by TCRdb to the late 2010s). Library generation was performed with multiplex PCR. This sample was sequenced with an Illumina HiSeq 2000. The TCR beta CDR3 regions were amplified from the RNA transcripts. The first round of RT-PCR for the TCR CDR3 was performed with the HTBI primer set and the Qiagen OneStep RT-PCR kit. TCRdb reprocessed the public reads (quality trimming at Q25 with fastp, clone calling with MiXCR) and kept in-frame beta chains. Here each entry gathers all rows of one CDR3 protein and keeps the most common genes and DNA. This sample holds hundreds of thousands of distinct CDR3 sequences; around 15% were observed only once. Of the sample, roughly 10% falls within the top ten clones. The material sequenced was blood. Source of these receptors: a woman between 18 and 30 years old with Graves' hyperthyroidism.

This clonotype came up many times. The genes are TRBV6-5 and TRBJ1-3, with D possibly being TRBD1 (6 bases). Trimming took off 0 bases at V and 2 bases at J, with 8 bases between the two ends. Germline V gene sequence: CDR1 MNHEY, CDR2 SVGAGI. The CDR3 is 15 residues long. CDR3 nucleotides: TGTGCCAGCAGTTACTCGTCAGGGGCTGGAAACACCATATATTTT. Translation: CASSYSSGAGNTIYF.

This clonotype was recorded many times. The chain carries TRBV20-1 and TRBJ2-3, with D perhaps TRBD2 (6 bases). Germline CDR1 reads DFQATT; CDR2 reads SNEGSKA (reference sequence). Trimming removed 5 bases at V and 3 bases at J, with 9 bases between. The CDR3 length is 12 residues. The CDR3 DNA reads as TGCAGTGCTCTTCGGGGGACAGATACGCAGTATTTT. Residues: CSALRGTDTQYF.

This clonotype occurred many times. J is TRBJ2-7 and V is TRBV6-5; D might be TRBD1 or TRBD2, each matching 5 bases. V lost 0 bases, J lost 3 bases, and 15 bases lay in between. Germline V gives CDR1 MNHEY, CDR2 SVGAGI. The CDR3 loop spans 16 amino acids. As DNA, the CDR3 is TGTGCCAGCAGTTACTCTTCGTTTTCTGGGGGCTACGAGCAGTACTTC. Translation gives CASSYSSFSGGYEQYF.

The chain has TRBV5-6 and TRBJ2-7; tentative D call: TRBD2 (6 bases). This CDR3 has 15 residues. Germline-derived CDR1 and CDR2 are SGHDT and YYEEEE. Trimming cost V 6 bases and J 5 bases, with 21 bases left between them. The CDR3 region is CASNLLSGSSHEQYF. CDR3 DNA: TGTGCCAGCAACTTATTGAGCGGGTCATCCCACGAGCAGTACTTC.

The chain employs TRBV5-1 and TRBJ1-1; D is unresolved. V was cut by 0 bases and J by 5 bases, with 11 bases left in between. Germline lookup yields CDR1 SGHRS and CDR2 YFSETQ. The CDR3 is 14 amino acids. The chain's CDR3 is CASSLDRLRTEAFF. CDR3 bases: TGCGCCAGCAGCTTGGACCGGCTGCGGACTGAAGCTTTCTTT.

Note on this clonotype: This may be a read error: a much more frequent sequence differs by one nucleotide. This chain connects TRBV18 to TRBJ2-1; D is perhaps TRBD2 (6 bases). The CDR3 consists of 16 residues. Per the germline V gene, CDR1 is KGHSH and CDR2 is LQKENI. In nucleotides, the CDR3 is TGTGCCAGCTCGAAGAGCGGGCCGAGCTCCTACGATGAGCAGTTCTTC. It specifies CASSKSGPSSYDEQFF.

This clonotype was recorded a few times. The V gene is TRBV20-1, the J gene TRBJ2-2; D tentatively fits TRBD1 or TRBD2 (7 bases each). Germline V CDR1 and CDR2: DFQATT, SNEGSKA (reference sequence). V lost 6 bases, J lost 4 bases, and 21 bases lay in between. This CDR3 is built from 16 residues. The CDR3 loop is CSALEGAGVRTGELFF. The DNA of the CDR3 is TGCAGTGCCCTGGAGGGGGCGGGAGTTCGCACCGGGGAGCTGTTTTTT.

This clonotype was picked up many times. The rearrangement uses TRBV5-1 and TRBJ1-2; D remains unclear. Per the germline V gene, CDR1 is SGHRS and CDR2 is YFSETQ. Trimming removed 0 bases from V and 3 bases from J, with 6 bases in between. This CDR3 has 13 residues. In DNA form, the CDR3 reads TGCGCCAGCAGCTTGGTCGGAGACTATGGCTACACCTTC. Its protein is CASSLVGDYGYTF.

There are a few counts of this clonotype. CDR3 in DNA: TGTGCCAGCAGCGTAAGCGCACAGTACGGCTACACCTTC. Translating gives CASSVSAQYGYTF. The V and J genes are TRBV14 and TRBJ1-2; D remains unclear. Germline V gene sequence: CDR1 SGHDN, CDR2 FVKESK. There are 13 residues in the CDR3. The V end lost 5 bases, the J end lost 8 bases, and 15 bases lay between the germline ends.

This clonotype was counted ten times or more. This sequence joins TRBV7-9 and TRBJ1-1; D is undetermined. The CDR3 has 21 amino acids. Germline V CDR1 and CDR2: SEHNR, FQNEAQ (reference sequence). The V end lost 3 bases, the J end lost 1 base, and 30 bases lay between the germline ends. CDR3 amino acids: CASSFRVMEGANSARNTEAFF. CDR3 nucleotide sequence: TGTGCCAGCAGCTTCAGAGTCATGGAGGGCGCCAACAGTGCGAGGAACACTGAAGCTTTCTTT.

This clonotype has ten or more counts. The V and J genes are TRBV7-6 and TRBJ2-5; 11 bases are a match to TRBD2. The germline V gene encodes CDR1 SGHVS and CDR2 FNYEAQ. The CDR3 has 16 amino acids. V lost 5 bases and J lost 3; bases outside the gene matches: 8. The CDR3 nucleotides are TGTGCCAGCAGCCACGGTACTAGCGGGGGCGAAGAGACCCAGTACTTC. It translates to CASSHGTSGGEETQYF.

The sample holds many counts of this clonotype. CDR3 loop: CASSYVSGQFSYEQYF. In DNA, the CDR3 is TGTGCCAGCAGTTACGTCTCCGGACAGTTTTCCTACGAGCAGTACTTC. The genes are TRBV6-6 and TRBJ2-7; D is perhaps TRBD1 (6 bases). Trimming removed 2 bases at V and 1 base at J, with 15 bases between. This CDR3 region has 16 residues. Germline CDR1 reads MNHNY; CDR2 reads SVGAGI (reference sequence).

The chain links TRBV4-2 to TRBJ2-1, with D possibly being TRBD2 (6 bases). The length of the CDR3 is 17 residues. Looked up from germline, CDR1 is LGHNA and CDR2 is YNFKEQ. V was shortened by 0 bases and J by 5 bases, with 17 bases between the two germline ends. This CDR3 reads CASSQEGYRERDNEQFF. In DNA form, the CDR3 reads TGTGCCAGCAGCCAAGAGGGGTACCGGGAGAGGGACAATGAGCAGTTCTTC.

J is TRBJ2-3 and V is TRBV2, with 12 positions matching TRBD1. Germline CDR1 SNHLY, CDR2 FYNNEI. The CDR3 is 13 residues long. The ends lost 10 bases at V and 4 bases at J; junction bases unmatched: 3. Here the CDR3 DNA reads TGTGCCATCCGGGACAGGGGGCCAGATACGCAGTATTTT. Protein product: CAIRDRGPDTQYF.

About this clonotype: An end of the junction does not agree with germline; a read error may underlie this. This rearrangement joins TRBV29-1 to TRBJ2-1, with 10 bases identical to TRBD1. Germline CDR1 SQVTM, CDR2 ANQGSEA. CDR3 length: 14 amino acids. CDR3 sequence: CSVTRDRGYSEQFF. In nucleotides, the CDR3 is TGCAGCGTAACCCGGGACAGGGGCTACAGTGAGCAGTTCTTC.

This clonotype was detected many times. The chain links TRBV11-2 to TRBJ2-5, with D unclear. CDR1 is SGHAT and CDR2 is FQNNGV in the germline V gene. The V and J ends lost 1 base and 0 bases respectively, with 12 bases between them. The CDR3 totals 16 residues. CDR3: CASSLAPSLYQETQYF. The CDR3 region has the DNA TGTGCCAGCAGCTTAGCCCCATCGTTATACCAAGAGACCCAGTACTTC. The full variable domain, rest sourced from reference TRBV11-2 and TRBJ2-5, is EAGVAQSPRYKIIEKRQSVAFWCNPISGHATLYWYQQILGQGPKLLIQFQNNGVVDDSQLPKDRFSAERLKGVDSTLKIQPAKLEDSAVYLCASSLAPSLYQETQYFGPGTRLLVL.

This clonotype was seen at least ten times. The genes are TRBV20-1 and TRBJ2-7; 9 bases agree with TRBD1. Germline CDR1 reads DFQATT; CDR2 reads SNEGSKA (reference sequence). The CDR3 runs 13 residues. The trim removed 5 bases at V and 6 bases at J, leaving 8 bases unmatched. This CDR3 reads CSAPTGTGFEQYF. CDR3 DNA: TGCAGTGCTCCCACCGGGACAGGGTTCGAGCAGTACTTC.

This clonotype was detected ten times or more. The chain joins TRBV11-2 to TRBJ2-7, with D perhaps matching TRBD1 (6 bases). The CDR3 consists of 13 residues. Germline V gene data show CDR1 as SGHAT and CDR2 as FQNNGV. Deletions cut 1 base from V and 3 bases from J, with 7 bases between. CDR3 DNA sequence: TGTGCCAGCAGCTTAGCAGGGGACTACGAGCAGTACTTC. This sequence encodes CASSLAGDYEQYF.